This T cell receptor beta chain originates from a study of blood T cell repertoires in COVID-19. Across the study: T cells, B-cell-depleted T cells, or PBMCs provided the cDNA or gDNA that served as material.

TCRdb's table, derived via immunoSEQ multiplex PCR, lists solely in-frame clones and lacks some. The sample includes some 150,000 clones, over 80% of them seen just once. The germline gives CDR1 MNHEY, CDR2 SVGAGI. This CDR3 is 15 amino acids long. V dropped 6 bases and J dropped 5; count of bases not matched to a gene: 8. The chain combines TRBV6-5 with TRBJ1-5; TRBD1 aligns across 9 bases. This clonotype was sampled from a woman aged 45 to 65 who had recovered from COVID-19. Sequencing was performed on PBMCs or T cells enriched from blood (not recorded which). The CDR3 DNA reads as TGTGCCAGCAGCCATGCACAGGGGGCTTATCAGCCCCAGCATTTT. This sequence encodes CASSHAQGAYQPQHF.